The entry below describes one T cell receptor (beta chain). This record belongs to a study of T cell responses to AZD1222 COVID-19 vaccine. The protocol was immunoSEQ multiplex PCR, while the TCRdb copy is restricted to in-frame clones and leaves out a portion. The sample shows some 200,000 clones, just over 90% of them seen only once. From germline, CDR1 is SGHVS and CDR2 FQNEAQ. This CDR3 contains 12 residues. Trimming pared 2 bases from V and 7 bases from J, leaving 8 bases between. Here the sequenced sample was peripheral blood, taken on day 0 of AZD1222 vaccination. This chain uses TRBV7-8 with TRBJ1-2; a possible D gene is TRBD1 (5 bases). The receptor's source is an adult in good health. DNA for the CDR3: TGTGCCAGCAGCTTACTCCAGGGTGGCTACACCTTC. It is translated as CASSLLQGGYTF. Full variable domain (missing parts from reference TRBV7-8 and TRBJ1-2): GAGVSQSPRYKVAKRGQDVALRCDPISGHVSLFWYQQALGQGPEFLTYFQNEAQLDKSGLPSDRFFAERPEGSVSTLKIQRTQQEDSAVYLCASSLLQGGYTFGSGTRLTVV.